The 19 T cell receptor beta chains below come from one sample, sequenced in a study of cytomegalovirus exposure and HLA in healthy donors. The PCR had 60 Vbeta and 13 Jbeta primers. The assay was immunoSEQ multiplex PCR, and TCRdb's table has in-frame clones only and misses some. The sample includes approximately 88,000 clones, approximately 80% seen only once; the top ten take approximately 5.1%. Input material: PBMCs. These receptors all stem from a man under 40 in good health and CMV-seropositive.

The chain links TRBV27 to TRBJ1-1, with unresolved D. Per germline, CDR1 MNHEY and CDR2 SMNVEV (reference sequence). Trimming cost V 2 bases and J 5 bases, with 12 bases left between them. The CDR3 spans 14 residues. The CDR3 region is CASSLRREVTEAFF. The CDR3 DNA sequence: TGTGCCAGCAGTTTACGAAGGGAGGTAACTGAAGCTTTCTTT.

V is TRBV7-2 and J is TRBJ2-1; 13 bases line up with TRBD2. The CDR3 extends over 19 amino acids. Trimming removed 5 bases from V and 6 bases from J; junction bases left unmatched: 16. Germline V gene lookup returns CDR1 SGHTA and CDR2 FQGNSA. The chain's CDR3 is CASSPDGLAGVSFSNEQFF. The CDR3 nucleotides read TGTGCCAGCAGCCCGGACGGACTAGCGGGAGTTTCATTCTCCAATGAGCAGTTCTTC.

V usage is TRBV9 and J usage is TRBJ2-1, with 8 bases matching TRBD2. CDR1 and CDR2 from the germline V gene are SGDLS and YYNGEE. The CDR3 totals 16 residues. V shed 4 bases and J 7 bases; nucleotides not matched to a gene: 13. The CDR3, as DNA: TGTGCCAGCAGCCCTCAGGGGAGCGGGAGTTTAAATGAGCAGTTCTTC. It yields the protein CASSPQGSGSLNEQFF.

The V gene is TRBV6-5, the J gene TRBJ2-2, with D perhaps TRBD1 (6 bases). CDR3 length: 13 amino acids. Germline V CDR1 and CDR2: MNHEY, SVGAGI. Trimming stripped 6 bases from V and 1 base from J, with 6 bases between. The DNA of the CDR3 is TGTGCCAGCAGACAGGGGAACACCGGGGAGCTGTTTTTT. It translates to CASRQGNTGELFF.

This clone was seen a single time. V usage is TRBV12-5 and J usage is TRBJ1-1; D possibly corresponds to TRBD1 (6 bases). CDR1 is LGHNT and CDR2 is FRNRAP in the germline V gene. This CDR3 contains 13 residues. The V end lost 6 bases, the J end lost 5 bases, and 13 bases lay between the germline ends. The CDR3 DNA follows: TGTGCTAGTGGCTCGGACAGTAGGACTGAAGCTTTCTTT. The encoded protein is CASGSDSRTEAFF.

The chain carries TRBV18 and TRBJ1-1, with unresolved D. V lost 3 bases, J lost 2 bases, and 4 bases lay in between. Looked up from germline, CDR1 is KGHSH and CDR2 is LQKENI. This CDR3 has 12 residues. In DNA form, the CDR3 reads TGTGCCAGCTCACCGGCCAACACTGAAGCTTTCTTT. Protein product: CASSPANTEAFF.

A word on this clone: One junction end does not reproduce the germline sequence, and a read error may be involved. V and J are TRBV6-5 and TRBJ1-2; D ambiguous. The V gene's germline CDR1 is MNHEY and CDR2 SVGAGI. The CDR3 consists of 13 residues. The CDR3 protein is CSSSRAREYGYTF. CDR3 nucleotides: TGTTCCAGCAGTCGGGCCCGGGAATATGGCTACACCTTC.

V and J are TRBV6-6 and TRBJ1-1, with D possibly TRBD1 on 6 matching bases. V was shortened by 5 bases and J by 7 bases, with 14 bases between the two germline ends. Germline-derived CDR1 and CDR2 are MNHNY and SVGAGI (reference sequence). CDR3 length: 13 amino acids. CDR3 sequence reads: CASSKGQPDEAFF. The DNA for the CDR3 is TGTGCCAGCAGTAAAGGACAGCCCGATGAAGCTTTCTTT.

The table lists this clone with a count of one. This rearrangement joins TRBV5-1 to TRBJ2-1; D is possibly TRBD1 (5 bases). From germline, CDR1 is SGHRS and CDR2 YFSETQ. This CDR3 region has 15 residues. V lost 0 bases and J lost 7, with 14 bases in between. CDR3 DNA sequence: TGCGCCAGCAGCTTGGACCCCAGGGTAGGGAATGAGCAGTTCTTC. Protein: CASSLDPRVGNEQFF. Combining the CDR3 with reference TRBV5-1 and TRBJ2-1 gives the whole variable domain KAGVTQTPRYLIKTRGQQVTLSCSPISGHRSVSWYQQTPGQGLQFLFEYFSETQRNKGNFPGRFSGRQFSNSRSEMNVSTLELGDSALYLCASSLDPRVGNEQFFGPGTRLTVL.

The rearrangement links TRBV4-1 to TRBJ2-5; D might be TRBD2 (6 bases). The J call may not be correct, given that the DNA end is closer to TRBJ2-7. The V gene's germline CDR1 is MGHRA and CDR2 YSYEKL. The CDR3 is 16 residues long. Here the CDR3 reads CASSQEGRGRLYEQYF. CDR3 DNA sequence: TGCGCCAGCAGCCAAGAAGGGCGGGGCCGACTCTACGAGCAGTACTTC.

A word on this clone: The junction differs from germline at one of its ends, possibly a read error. CDR3 loop: CRASIQGGYTF. The CDR3 DNA sequence: TGCAGGGCTAGTATACAGGGTGGCTACACCTTC. The chain links TRBV20-1 to TRBJ1-2; weak D call: TRBD1 (6 bases). Germline V lookup: CDR1 DFQATT, CDR2 SNEGSKA (reference sequence). The CDR3 runs 11 residues.

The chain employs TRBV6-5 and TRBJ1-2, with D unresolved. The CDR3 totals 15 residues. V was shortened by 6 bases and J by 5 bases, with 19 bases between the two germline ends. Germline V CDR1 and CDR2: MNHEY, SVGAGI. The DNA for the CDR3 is TGTGCCAGCAGGGATCTCGGCCGCCCGACTTATGGCTACACCTTC. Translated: CASRDLGRPTYGYTF.

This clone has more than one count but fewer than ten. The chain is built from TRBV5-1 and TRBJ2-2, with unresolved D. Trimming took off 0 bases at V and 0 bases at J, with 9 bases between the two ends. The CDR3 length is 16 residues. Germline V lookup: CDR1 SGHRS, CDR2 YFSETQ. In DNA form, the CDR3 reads TGCGCCAGCAGCTTGGACAGTTTGGCGAACACCGGGGAGCTGTTTTTT. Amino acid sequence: CASSLDSLANTGELFF.

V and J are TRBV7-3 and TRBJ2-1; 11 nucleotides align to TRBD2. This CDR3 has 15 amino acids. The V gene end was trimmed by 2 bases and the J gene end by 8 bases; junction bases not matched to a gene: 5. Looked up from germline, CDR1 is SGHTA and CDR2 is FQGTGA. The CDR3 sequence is CASSLALAGGYEQFF. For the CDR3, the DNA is TGTGCCAGCAGCTTAGCCCTAGCGGGGGGATATGAGCAGTTCTTC. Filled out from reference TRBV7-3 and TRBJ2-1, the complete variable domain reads GAGVSQTPSNKVTEKGKYVELRCDPISGHTALYWYRQSLGQGPEFLIYFQGTGAADDSGLPNDRFFAVRPEGSVSTLKIQRTERGDSAVYLCASSLALAGGYEQFFGPGTRLTVL.

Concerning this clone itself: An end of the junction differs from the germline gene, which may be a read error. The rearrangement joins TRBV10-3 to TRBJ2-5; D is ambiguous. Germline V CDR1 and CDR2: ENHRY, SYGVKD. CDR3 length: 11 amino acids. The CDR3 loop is CAISDKEAQYF. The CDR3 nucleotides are TGTGCCATCAGCGATAAAGAGGCCCAGTACTTC.

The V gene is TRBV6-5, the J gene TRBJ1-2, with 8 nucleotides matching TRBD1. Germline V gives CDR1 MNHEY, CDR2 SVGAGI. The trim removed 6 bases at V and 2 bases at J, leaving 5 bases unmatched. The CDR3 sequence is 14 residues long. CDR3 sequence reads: CASSRQGTNYGYTF. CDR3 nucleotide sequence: TGTGCCAGCAGCCGACAGGGGACGAACTATGGCTACACCTTC.

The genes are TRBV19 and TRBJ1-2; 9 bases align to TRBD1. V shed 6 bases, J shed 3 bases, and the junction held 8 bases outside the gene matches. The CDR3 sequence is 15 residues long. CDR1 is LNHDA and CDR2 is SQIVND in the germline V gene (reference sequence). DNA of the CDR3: TGTGCCAGTAGCAGGGGACAGGGTACCCACTATGGCTACACCTTC. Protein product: CASSRGQGTHYGYTF.

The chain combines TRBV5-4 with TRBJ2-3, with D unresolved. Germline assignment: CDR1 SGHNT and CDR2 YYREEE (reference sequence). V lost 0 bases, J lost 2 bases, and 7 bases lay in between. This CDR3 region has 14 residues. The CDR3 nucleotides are TGTGCCAGCAGCTTGGGCGGAGACACAGATACGCAGTATTTT. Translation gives CASSLGGDTDTQYF.

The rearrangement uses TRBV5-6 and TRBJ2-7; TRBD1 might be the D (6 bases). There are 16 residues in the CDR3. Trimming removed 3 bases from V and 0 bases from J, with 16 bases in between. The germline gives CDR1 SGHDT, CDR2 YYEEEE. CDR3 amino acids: CASSWGQGTSSYEQYV. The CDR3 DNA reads TGTGCCAGCAGCTGGGGGCAGGGGACAAGCTCCTACGAGCAGTACGTC.